The 21 T cell receptor beta chains presented below share a single source sample, sequenced in a study of Graves' ophthalmopathy and Graves' hyperthyroidism. Scientists amplified the TCR beta CDR3 regions from RNA transcripts. HTBI primers were used in a first-round RT-PCR, which preceded a second-round multiplex PCR. TCRdb independently ran MiXCR on the multiplex PCR reads; one entry per CDR3 protein. Seen here are 400,000 to 500,000 distinct CDR3 sequences, more than 20% observed once, and the top ten hold around 3.2%. The sample taken for sequencing was peripheral blood. These receptors all stem from a young woman with stable Graves' hyperthyroidism.

On this clonotype: A single base separates this from a much larger clone, so it may be a read error. This chain connects TRBV7-2 to TRBJ2-2; D may be TRBD2 (5 bases). This CDR3 region has 15 residues. Germline CDR1 and CDR2: SGHTA and FQGNSA. The CDR3: CASSLVGSSTGELCF. The CDR3 nucleotides read TGTGCCAGCAGCTTAGTAGGGAGCAGTACCGGGGAGCTGTGTTTT.

Ten or more counts support this clonotype. This chain connects TRBV2 to TRBJ1-5; D not certain. The V gene lost 6 bases and the J gene lost 5 bases, with 11 bases spanning the gap. The CDR3 is made up of 13 amino acids. Per germline, CDR1 SNHLY and CDR2 FYNNEI. CDR3 nucleotides: TGTGCCAGCAGGAGCAGGAGGGATCAGCCCCAGCATTTT. Encoded protein: CASRSRRDQPQHF.

On this clonotype itself: One end of the junction is discordant with germline, which a read error may explain. This chain uses TRBV29-1 with TRBJ1-1; TRBD1 is a possible D gene (5 bases). This CDR3 has 13 residues. The germline gives CDR1 SQVTM, CDR2 ANQGSEA. The CDR3 is CSVEGLKYTDAFF. The CDR3 nucleotides read TGCAGCGTTGAGGGACTTAAGTACACTGATGCTTTCTTT.

This clonotype was recorded a few times. The germline gene is not matched at one end of the junction; a read error may be the cause. The gene calls are TRBV20-1 and TRBJ1-1, with D unclear. The CDR3 spans 14 residues. Germline V gene data show CDR1 as DFQATT and CDR2 as SNEGSKA (reference sequence). The CDR3 sequence: CSARDPRTNTEALF. In DNA, the CDR3 is TGCAGTGCTAGAGATCCCAGAACGAACACTGAAGCTCTCTTT.

This clonotype has only a few counts. The chain couples TRBV11-2 to TRBJ2-5; D is undetermined. Germline V lookup: CDR1 SGHAT, CDR2 FQNNGV. The germline V and J ends were trimmed by 1 base and 1 base, with 7 bases remaining between them. The CDR3 length is 14 residues. CDR3 in DNA: TGTGCCAGCAGCTTAGCGGCAGTCCAAGAGACCCAGTACTTC. Protein sequence: CASSLAAVQETQYF.

This clonotype was recorded at least ten times. The chain uses TRBV28 and TRBJ1-2; D is undetermined. Trimming shortened V by 4 bases and J by 8 bases, and 8 bases separated the two germline ends. Germline CDR1 and CDR2: MDHEN and SYDVKM. The CDR3 has 11 residues. CDR3 nucleotide sequence: TGTGCCAGCAGTTCGCGTCTAGGCTACACCTTC. Protein: CASSSRLGYTF.

This clonotype was detected many times. The chain is built from TRBV6-1 and TRBJ1-1; D remains unclear. Trimming removed 3 bases at V and 2 bases at J, with 4 bases between. The CDR3 spans 12 residues. The germline gives CDR1 MNHNS, CDR2 SASEGT. This CDR3 reads CASSDYNTEAFF. The CDR3 bases are TGTGCCAGCAGTGATTACAACACTGAAGCTTTCTTT.

This clonotype was seen a handful of times. A read error is possible here, since a much larger clone lies one base away. This chain joins TRBV5-1 and TRBJ2-7; 9 bases match TRBD2. V gave up 6 bases and J gave up 0 bases; unmatched junction bases: 7. The length of the CDR3 is 15 residues. Germline V gene sequence: CDR1 SGHRS, CDR2 YFSETQ. CDR3 DNA sequence: TGCGCCAGCATCTCACTAGCGGGCCTCTCCTACGAGCAGTACTTC. It yields the protein CASISLAGLSYEQYF. The complete variable domain, with remaining parts taken from reference TRBV5-1 and TRBJ2-7, reads KAGVTQTPRYLIKTRGQQVTLSCSPISGHRSVSWYQQTPGQGLQFLFEYFSETQRNKGNFPGRFSGRQFSNSRSEMNVSTLELGDSALYLCASISLAGLSYEQYFGPGTRLTVT.

V and J are TRBV6-1 and TRBJ2-5; D not certain. CDR1 is MNHNS, CDR2 SASEGT, per germline. The CDR3 totals 15 residues. The ends were cut back, 6 bases at V and 1 base at J, with 15 bases in the middle. The CDR3 region is CASSSLRRTQETQYF. The CDR3 DNA follows: TGTGCCAGCAGCTCATTGCGGCGGACCCAAGAGACCCAGTACTTC.

This clonotype was counted many times. This chain uses TRBV5-1 with TRBJ1-5; D gene uncertain. This CDR3 has 15 residues. The ends were cut back, 1 base at V and 0 bases at J, with 8 bases in the middle. Germline-derived CDR1 and CDR2 are SGHRS and YFSETQ. For the CDR3, the DNA is TGCGCCAGCAGCTTGATGGGTTATAGCAATCAGCCCCAGCATTTT. Translated: CASSLMGYSNQPQHF.

The table lists this clonotype with many counts. The chain carries TRBV3-1 and TRBJ2-7; D perhaps matches TRBD2 (6 bases). Germline V gene sequence: CDR1 LGHDT, CDR2 YNNKEL (reference sequence). This CDR3 region has 15 residues. V was cut by 4 bases and J by 2 bases, with 15 bases left in between. The CDR3 spells CASSRVREPPYEQYF. CDR3 bases: TGTGCCAGCAGCCGTGTTCGGGAGCCTCCCTACGAGCAGTACTTC.

The J gene is TRBJ1-1, the V gene TRBV2, with TRBD1 matching over 7 bases. Germline values: CDR1 SNHLY, CDR2 FYNNEI. This CDR3 is 14 amino acids long. The V segment lost 8 bases and the J segment 1 base; nucleotides outside the gene matches: 7. CDR3: CASRDRAGNTEAFF. CDR3 coding DNA: TGTGCCAGCCGAGACAGGGCAGGGAACACTGAAGCTTTCTTT.

A few counts support this clonotype. The V and J genes are TRBV3-1 and TRBJ2-7; 14 nucleotides agree with TRBD2. The J segment lost 6 bases and the V segment lost 1 base, leaving 5 bases of the junction unmatched. The V gene's germline CDR1 is LGHDT and CDR2 YNNKEL (reference sequence). This CDR3 has 16 amino acids. CDR3 region: CASSQGLAGGPGEQYF. CDR3 bases: TGTGCCAGCAGCCAAGGACTAGCGGGAGGGCCAGGCGAGCAGTACTTC.

This clonotype was recorded at least ten times. The chain combines TRBV20-1 with TRBJ2-7, with TRBD2 matching 7 bases. Germline V CDR1 and CDR2: DFQATT, SNEGSKA (reference sequence). The CDR3 spans 13 residues. The V segment lost 3 bases and the J segment 2 bases; nucleotides outside the gene matches: 4. CDR3 sequence: CSARPGRAYEQYF. CDR3 nucleotide sequence: TGCAGTGCTAGGCCAGGGAGGGCCTACGAGCAGTACTTC.

This clonotype was detected ten times or more. The chain uses TRBV5-1 and TRBJ2-2; the D gene is possibly TRBD1 (6 bases). Trimming stripped 0 bases from V and 4 bases from J, with 10 bases between. CDR1 is SGHRS, CDR2 YFSETQ, per germline. The CDR3 consists of 15 residues. For the CDR3, the DNA is TGCGCCAGCAGCTTGGACAGGGCATCCACCGGGGAGCTGTTTTTT. As protein: CASSLDRASTGELFF. The entire variable domain, with the rest obtained from reference TRBV5-1 and TRBJ2-2, is as follows: KAGVTQTPRYLIKTRGQQVTLSCSPISGHRSVSWYQQTPGQGLQFLFEYFSETQRNKGNFPGRFSGRQFSNSRSEMNVSTLELGDSALYLCASSLDRASTGELFFGEGSRLTVL.

The V gene is TRBV7-2, the J gene TRBJ2-2; 9 bases line up with TRBD2. The CDR3 loop spans 15 amino acids. Germline values: CDR1 SGHTA, CDR2 FQGNSA. Trimming at V came to 6 bases and at J to 5 bases, leaving 7 bases not matched to a gene. The CDR3 reads CASSRTSVLTGELFF. The DNA for the CDR3 is TGTGCCAGCAGTCGGACTAGCGTTTTGACCGGGGAGCTGTTTTTT.

This clonotype showed up many times. The V and J genes are TRBV20-1 and TRBJ2-5; D remains unclear. This CDR3 contains 11 residues. V was trimmed by 1 base and J by 3 bases, leaving 3 bases between them. Germline CDR1 is DFQATT and CDR2 is SNEGSKA (reference sequence). The CDR3 spells CSARVEETQYF. The DNA for the CDR3 is TGCAGTGCTAGAGTCGAAGAGACCCAGTACTTC.

This clonotype came up many times. CDR3 coding DNA: TGTGCCAGCAGCGTAGGGCCCGTGCCCGCGGGCGAGCAGTACTTC. This sequence encodes CASSVGPVPAGEQYF. The gene calls are TRBV9 and TRBJ2-7, with D maybe TRBD2 (5 bases). CDR1 is SGDLS, CDR2 YYNGEE, per germline. CDR3 length: 15 residues. Trimming shortened V by 0 bases and J by 6 bases, and 16 bases separated the two germline ends.

This clonotype was picked up many times. The chain employs TRBV28 and TRBJ2-5; 7 bases line up with TRBD2. Germline V gene lookup returns CDR1 MDHEN and CDR2 SYDVKM. V lost 3 bases and J lost 5; bases outside the gene matches: 6. The CDR3 spans 14 residues. CDR3 amino acids: CASSLSLGGETQYF. The CDR3 DNA reads TGTGCCAGCAGTTTGAGCCTCGGGGGGGAGACCCAGTACTTC. Full variable domain (missing parts from reference TRBV28 and TRBJ2-5): DVKVTQSSRYLVKRTGEKVFLECVQDMDHENMFWYRQDPGLGLRLIYFSYDVKMKEKGDIPEGYSVSREKKERFSLILESASTNQTSMYLCASSLSLGGETQYFGPGTRLLVL.

This clonotype occurred many times. The rearrangement uses TRBV7-2 and TRBJ2-7; TRBD2 matches 10 bases. This CDR3 has 15 residues. V was clipped by 2 bases and J by 1 base; unmatched bases: 2. Looked up from germline, CDR1 is SGHTA and CDR2 is FQGNSA. The CDR3 protein is CASSLSSGSSYEQYF. In DNA, the CDR3 is TGTGCCAGCAGCTTATCTAGCGGGAGTTCCTACGAGCAGTACTTC. The whole variable domain, remainder taken from reference TRBV7-2 and TRBJ2-7, is GAGVSQSPSNKVTEKGKDVELRCDPISGHTALYWYRQSLGQGLEFLIYFQGNSAPDKSGLPSDRFSAERTGGSVSTLTIQRTQQEDSAVYLCASSLSSGSSYEQYFGPGTRLTVT.

This clonotype has a count of ten or more. The chain recombines TRBV12-3 or TRBV12-4 with TRBJ2-3; D is possibly TRBD1 (5 bases). Between the trimmed V and J ends, which lost 5 bases and 2 bases, there was a span of 11 bases. The CDR3 extends over 14 amino acids. CDR3 residues: CASSPDRDTDTQYF. The CDR3, as DNA: TGTGCCAGCAGTCCCGACAGAGACACAGATACGCAGTATTTT.